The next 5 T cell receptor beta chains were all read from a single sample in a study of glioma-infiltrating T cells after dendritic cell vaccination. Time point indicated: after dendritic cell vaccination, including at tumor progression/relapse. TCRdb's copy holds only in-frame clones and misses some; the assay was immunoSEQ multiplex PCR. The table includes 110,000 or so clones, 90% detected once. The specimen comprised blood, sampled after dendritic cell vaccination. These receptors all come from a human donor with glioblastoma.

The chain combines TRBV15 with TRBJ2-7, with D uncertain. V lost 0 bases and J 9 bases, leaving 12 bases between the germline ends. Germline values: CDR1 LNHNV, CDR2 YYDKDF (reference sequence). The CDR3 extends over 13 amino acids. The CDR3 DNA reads TGTGCCACCAGCAGAGAGGCAGGCAGGCGGCAGTACTTC. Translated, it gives CATSREAGRRQYF.

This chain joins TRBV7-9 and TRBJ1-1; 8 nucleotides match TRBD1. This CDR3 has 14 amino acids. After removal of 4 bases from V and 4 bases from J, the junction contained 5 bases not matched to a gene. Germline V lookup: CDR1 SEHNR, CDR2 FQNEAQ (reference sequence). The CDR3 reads CASSWPTGGTEAFF. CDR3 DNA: TGTGCCAGCAGCTGGCCCACAGGGGGCACTGAAGCTTTCTTT.

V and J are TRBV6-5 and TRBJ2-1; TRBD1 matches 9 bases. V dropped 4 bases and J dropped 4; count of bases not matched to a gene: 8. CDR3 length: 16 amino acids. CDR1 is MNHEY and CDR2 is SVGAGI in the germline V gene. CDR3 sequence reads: CASSSRPGQGYNEQFF. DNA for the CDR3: TGTGCCAGCAGTTCCCGACCGGGACAGGGTTACAATGAGCAGTTCTTC.

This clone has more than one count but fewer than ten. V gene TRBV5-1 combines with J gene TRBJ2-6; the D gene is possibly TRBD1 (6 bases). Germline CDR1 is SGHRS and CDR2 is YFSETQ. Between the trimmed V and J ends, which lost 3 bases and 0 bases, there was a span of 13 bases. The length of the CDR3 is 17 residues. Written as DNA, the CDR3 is TGCGCCAGCAGCTCGGAGGCAGGGGTCTCTGGGGCCAACGTCCTGACTTTC. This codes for CASSSEAGVSGANVLTF.

DNA of the CDR3: TGCGCCAGCAGCTTGGGCACCACAGGAACCTATGGCTACACCTTC. Its translation is CASSLGTTGTYGYTF. The gene calls are TRBV5-1 and TRBJ1-2; D perhaps matches TRBD1 (5 bases). V was pared by 0 bases and J by 4 bases, with 13 bases between. This CDR3 contains 15 residues. Germline V gives CDR1 SGHRS, CDR2 YFSETQ.